This T cell receptor (beta chain) derives from a study of regulatory T cells in long-lasting Graves disease. Study-wide results and limits: Thyroid tissue was not studied; only peripheral blood was.

Relying on iRepertoire HTBI primers and Arm-PCR of CDR3 regions, the team built TCR beta libraries. TCRdb used MiXCR to reprocess the multiplex PCR reads, holding one entry per CDR3 protein. The sample has 580,000 or so distinct CDR3 sequences; 15% to 20% are singletons. The time point: newly diagnosed GD, antithyroid drugs for less than 3 months. PBMC-extracted RNA yielded the TCR library. This clonotype was observed at least ten times. The target antigen is unknown. These data were likewise used in another study, on T cells in Graves' hyperthyroidism and ophthalmopathy. That publication notes: HTBI primers were employed in a first-round RT-PCR of the TCR CDR3. A 13 V-J signature model discriminated ophthalmopathy versus stable hyperthyroidism. It was a median 6.5 months before onset that the model predicted ophthalmopathy.

The sample in question was peripheral blood mononuclear cells (PBMCs), obtained at new diagnosis, from a patient treated with antithyroid drugs. The clonotype originates from a man aged 18 to 29 with Graves disease.

The CDR3 bases are TGTGCCAGCAGCAGGACCCTCGGCGACTATGGCTACACCTTC. Protein sequence: CASSRTLGDYGYTF. The chain uses TRBV6-2 or TRBV6-3 and TRBJ1-2, with D uncertain. V dropped 6 bases and J dropped 3 bases, with 14 bases sitting between them. CDR3 length equals 14 residues. Germline values: CDR1 MNHEY, CDR2 SVGEGT.